Shown below are 10 T cell receptor beta chains from a single sample sequenced in a study of beta chain features in type 1 diabetes (dated by TCRdb to 2017 to 2018). Receptors were amplified or captured by the immunoSEQ multiplex PCR assay. All of the isolated RNA was reverse transcribed with the High Capacity cDNA Reverse Transcription Kit, so expressed TCRB transcripts were sequenced. TCRdb stores this immuneACCESS table with in-frame sequences only. Part of the clones is absent; in the studies checked, under half of the shortfall reflects unresolved V genes, and no reason is known for the rest. The sample contains 500,000 to 700,000 clones, roughly a sixth of them found a single time. The biggest ten clones account for about 0.086% of the sample. What was sequenced was naive CD4+ T cells from blood. Sample cell subset or site, as interpreted from the label and publication: true naive CD4+ T cells. These receptors were collected from a man aged 18 to 29 in good health.

V is TRBV11-1 and J is TRBJ2-7; D call uncertain. V lost 5 bases and J lost 0, with 14 bases in between. Germline loops: CDR1 SGHAT, CDR2 FQDESV (reference sequence). The CDR3 length is 15 residues. The CDR3 DNA sequence: TGTGCCAGCAGCCTACGGGCACGCCACTCCTACGAGCAGTACTTC. Translating gives CASSLRARHSYEQYF.

The V and J genes are TRBV7-8 and TRBJ2-4; a possible D gene is TRBD1 (6 bases). The CDR3 has 15 amino acids. V lost 5 bases, J lost 0 bases, and 11 bases lay in between. Germline V gene lookup returns CDR1 SGHVS and CDR2 FQNEAQ. In DNA form, the CDR3 reads TGTGCCAGCAGCCTGGGACAAGTAGCCAAAAACATTCAGTACTTC. Translated, it gives CASSLGQVAKNIQYF.

This rearrangement joins TRBV9 to TRBJ2-7; 7 positions match TRBD1. CDR3 length equals 15 residues. V was pared by 0 bases and J by 1 base, with 4 bases of the junction left unmatched. Per the germline V gene, CDR1 is SGDLS and CDR2 is YYNGEE. DNA of the CDR3: TGTGCCAGCAGCGTAGAGGGACAGCCGTCCTACGAGCAGTACTTC. This gives the protein CASSVEGQPSYEQYF.

This chain links TRBV6-5 with TRBJ2-7; 9 bases fit TRBD1. Germline lookup yields CDR1 MNHEY and CDR2 SVGAGI. The CDR3 length is 15 residues. Trimming cost V 0 bases and J 1 base; bases outside gene matches: 1. CDR3 bases: TGTGCCAGCAGTTACTCCGGGACAGGGTCCTACGAGCAGTACTTC. Its translation: CASSYSGTGSYEQYF.

This clone was picked up a small number of times. The genes are TRBV7-3 and TRBJ1-2; TRBD1 matches 8 bases. J gave up 3 bases and V 5 bases, and 5 bases lay outside the gene matches. The CDR3 contains 14 residues. The germline CDR1 and CDR2 sequences are SGHTA and FQGTGA. CDR3 residues: CASSTGQGDYGYTF. The DNA of the CDR3 is TGTGCCAGCAGCACCGGACAGGGTGACTATGGCTACACCTTC. The full variable domain, its missing parts supplied by reference TRBV7-3 and TRBJ1-2, is GAGVSQTPSNKVTEKGKYVELRCDPISGHTALYWYRQSLGQGPEFLIYFQGTGAADDSGLPNDRFFAVRPEGSVSTLKIQRTERGDSAVYLCASSTGQGDYGYTFGSGTRLTVV.

This clone was seen only a few times. At one boundary the junction diverges from the germline segment, which might be a read error. This sequence joins TRBV7-9 and TRBJ2-7; D may match TRBD1 or TRBD2 (5 bases each). CDR1 is SEHNR and CDR2 is FQNEAQ in the germline V gene (reference sequence). This CDR3 contains 11 residues. CDR3 nucleotide sequence: TGTGCCAGCAGCTTATGGGGGACCTTAAACTTC. It specifies CASSLWGTLNF. The full variable domain, rest sourced from reference TRBV7-9 and TRBJ2-7, is DTGVSQNPRHKITKRGQNVTFRCDPISEHNRLYWYRQTLGQGPEFLTYFQNEAQLEKSRLLSDRFSAERPKGSFSTLEIQRTEQGDSAMYLCASSLWGTLNFGPGTRLTVT.

This clone has only a few counts. Within the sample, other DNA sequences also encode this same CDR3. The chain joins TRBV20-1 to TRBJ1-1; no reliable D call. V lost 5 bases, J lost 1 base, and 5 bases lay in between. From germline, CDR1 is DFQATT and CDR2 SNEGSKA (reference sequence). The CDR3 runs to 11 residues. CDR3 nucleotides: TGCAGTGCTCGGGAGAACACTGAAGCTTTCTTT. Its translation is CSARENTEAFF.

This chain connects TRBV7-3 to TRBJ2-7; D may be TRBD2 (6 bases). CDR1 and CDR2 from the germline V gene are SGHTA and FQGTGA. Trimming removed 1 base at V and 3 bases at J, with 10 bases between. The CDR3 has 14 residues. The CDR3 nucleotides are TGTGCCAGCAGCTTAATGGGGGGAGTCTACGAGCAGTACTTC. It translates to CASSLMGGVYEQYF. Full variable domain (remainder filled in from reference TRBV7-3 and TRBJ2-7): GAGVSQTPSNKVTEKGKYVELRCDPISGHTALYWYRQSLGQGPEFLIYFQGTGAADDSGLPNDRFFAVRPEGSVSTLKIQRTERGDSAVYLCASSLMGGVYEQYFGPGTRLTVT.

This clone has just a few counts. The chain joins TRBV30 to TRBJ1-1; 8 bases fit TRBD1. The junction had 9 bases not matched to a gene; V was cut back by 4 bases and J by 5 bases. The germline V gene has CDR1 GTSNPN and CDR2 SVGIG (reference sequence). The CDR3 is 14 residues long. CDR3 loop: CAWTWTGLGTEAFF. The CDR3 nucleotides read TGTGCCTGGACCTGGACAGGGTTGGGGACTGAAGCTTTCTTT.

The CDR3 here is CASSPWQGPYNEQFF. The CDR3 nucleotides read TGTGCCAGCTCACCTTGGCAGGGACCGTACAATGAGCAGTTCTTC. V usage is TRBV18 and J usage is TRBJ2-1; D may match TRBD1 or TRBD2 (5 bases each). The germline V and J ends were trimmed by 3 bases and 4 bases, with 13 bases remaining between them. The CDR3 has 15 residues. The V gene's germline CDR1 is KGHSH and CDR2 LQKENI.